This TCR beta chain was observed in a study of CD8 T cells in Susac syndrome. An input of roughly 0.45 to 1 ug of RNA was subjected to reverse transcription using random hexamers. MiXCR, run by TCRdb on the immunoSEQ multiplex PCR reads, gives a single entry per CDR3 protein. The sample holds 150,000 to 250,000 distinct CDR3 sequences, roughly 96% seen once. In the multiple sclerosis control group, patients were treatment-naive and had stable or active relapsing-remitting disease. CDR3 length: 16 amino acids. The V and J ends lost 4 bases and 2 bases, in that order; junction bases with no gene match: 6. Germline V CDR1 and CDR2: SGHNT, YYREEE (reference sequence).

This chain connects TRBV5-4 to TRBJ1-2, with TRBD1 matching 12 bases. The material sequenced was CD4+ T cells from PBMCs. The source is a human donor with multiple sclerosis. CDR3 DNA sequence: TGTGCCAGCAGCACGGGACAGGGGGCCCGAAACTATGGCTACACCTTC. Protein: CASSTGQGARNYGYTF. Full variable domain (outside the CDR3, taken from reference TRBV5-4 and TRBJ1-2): ETGVTQSPTHLIKTRGQQVTLRCSSQSGHNTVSWYQQALGQGPQFIFQYYREEENGRGNFPPRFSGLQFPNYSSELNVNALELDDSALYLCASSTGQGARNYGYTFGSGTRLTVV.